This TCR beta chain stems from a study of T cells in Graves' hyperthyroidism and ophthalmopathy. The germline V gene encodes CDR1 MNHNS and CDR2 SASEGT. The V segment lost 1 base and the J segment 6 bases; nucleotides outside the gene matches: 8. The CDR3 runs to 16 residues. Study outcomes and limitations: Appearing also in blood were most of the thyroid clonotypes expanded above 0.001.

Inclusion characteristics of ophthalmopathy patients comprised a Clinical Activity Score of at least 3, a NOSPECS grade of at least 4, and duration under 3 months. Patients having uncontrolled infection, another autoimmune disease, pregnancy or lactation were not included. Diagnosing involved the use of clinical symptoms, serum thyroxine and TRAb, thyroid ultrasound and orbital computed tomography. This clonotype was detected ten times or more. Its antigen is not identified. RNA transcripts provided the source from which TCR beta CDR3 regions were amplified. A set of HTBI primers served as the primers for a first-round RT-PCR of the TCR CDR3. In TCRdb, the multiplex PCR reads were re-called with MiXCR into one record per CDR3 protein. The repertoire holds 500,000 or so distinct CDR3 sequences, with roughly 15% as singletons.

The chain is built from TRBV6-1 and TRBJ1-5; TRBD1 aligns across 8 bases. Sequenced material: blood. The TCR originated in a woman under 30 with Graves' ophthalmopathy. The CDR3 loop is CASSEEAGQGSQPQHF. The CDR3 DNA reads TGTGCCAGCAGTGAAGAGGCCGGACAGGGATCTCAGCCCCAGCATTTT.